This T cell receptor (beta chain) was identified in a study of beta chain features in type 1 diabetes. Findings of the study overall: Among patients with Type 1 diabetes, TCRB CDR3s were moderately but significantly shorter in every one of the four CD4+ subsets.

This clone was found a few times. Its antigen is unidentified. Every isolated RNA sample was fully reverse transcribed, so sequencing captured expressed TCRB transcripts. TCRdb's table, derived via immunoSEQ multiplex PCR, lists solely in-frame clones and lacks some. The data show hundreds of thousands of clones, about a tenth seen once. With 0 bases clipped from V and 3 bases from J, the junction kept 11 bases outside the gene matches. Germline CDR1 and CDR2: MGHRA and YSYEKL. This CDR3 contains 18 residues. The origin of this receptor is a man aged 25 to 40 with type 1 diabetes. The V call is TRBV4-1, the J call TRBJ2-5; 9 nucleotides agree with TRBD2. Sequenced: naive CD4+ T cells from blood. The CDR3 loop is CASSQDSGGSSKKETQYF. The CDR3 coding sequence is TGCGCCAGCAGCCAAGATAGCGGGGGATCGTCAAAAAAAGAGACCCAGTACTTC.